The clone carrying this TCR beta chain was picked up many times. Noted time point: technical triplicate 3. Germline V gene lookup returns CDR1 SGHRS and CDR2 YFSETQ. V was clipped by 4 bases and J by 2 bases; unmatched bases: 8. The CDR3 spans 16 residues. The data are from a study of neurological immune-mediated disorders. 5'RACE with 10-nucleotide random UMIs produced the cDNA. MiXCR, run by TCRdb on the 5' RACE reads, gives a single entry per CDR3 protein. In the table there are 25,000 to 35,000 distinct CDR3 sequences, roughly a sixth of which are singletons. Sequences were obtained from CD4+ T cells from blood. The V gene is TRBV5-1, the J gene TRBJ2-3, with 9 nucleotides matching TRBD1. The source of this sequence is a female donor with HTLV-1-associated myelopathy (HAM/TSP). The CDR3 nucleotides read TGCGCCAGCAGCCTAGACGGGACAGGGCTCACAGATACGCAGTATTTT. Translated: CASSLDGTGLTDTQYF. The full variable domain, in which reference TRBV5-1 and TRBJ2-3 provide the parts outside the CDR3, is KAGVTQTPRYLIKTRGQQVTLSCSPISGHRSVSWYQQTPGQGLQFLFEYFSETQRNKGNFPGRFSGRQFSNSRSEMNVSTLELGDSALYLCASSLDGTGLTDTQYFGPGTRLTVL.